This TCR beta chain was profiled in a study of blood T cell repertoires in COVID-19. Data came from immunoSEQ multiplex PCR; TCRdb stores just in-frame clones and leaves some out. This table holds over 200,000 clones, roughly 80% found once. V was cut by 1 base and J by 1 base, with 14 bases left in between. The CDR3 is 16 amino acids. Germline loops: CDR1 SEHNR, CDR2 FQNEAQ (reference sequence). This sequence originates from a man between 60 and 75 years old who had recovered from COVID-19. Sequenced input: PBMCs or T cells enriched from blood (not recorded which). The chain couples TRBV7-9 to TRBJ2-7; perhaps TRBD2 as D (5 bases). The CDR3 region is CASSLGLAPSSYEQYF. Here the CDR3 DNA reads TGTGCCAGCAGCTTAGGGCTAGCCCCTAGTTCCTACGAGCAGTACTTC.